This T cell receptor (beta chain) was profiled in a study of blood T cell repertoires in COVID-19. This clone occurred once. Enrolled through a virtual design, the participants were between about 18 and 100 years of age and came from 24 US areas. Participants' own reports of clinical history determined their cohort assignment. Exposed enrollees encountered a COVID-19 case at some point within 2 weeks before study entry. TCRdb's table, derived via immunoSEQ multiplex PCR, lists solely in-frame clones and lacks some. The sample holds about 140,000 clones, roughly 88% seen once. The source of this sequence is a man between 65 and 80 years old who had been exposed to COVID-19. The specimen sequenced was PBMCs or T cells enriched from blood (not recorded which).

CDR3 nucleotide sequence: TGTGCCAGCAGTTTAGCGGGGGGGCGAGAGACCCAGTACTTC. This gives the protein CASSLAGGRETQYF. The rearrangement uses TRBV2 and TRBJ2-5, with TRBD2 matching 11 bases. V lost 5 bases, J lost 4 bases, and 3 bases stayed unmatched. Germline CDR1 is SNHLY and CDR2 is FYNNEI. The CDR3 spans 14 residues.